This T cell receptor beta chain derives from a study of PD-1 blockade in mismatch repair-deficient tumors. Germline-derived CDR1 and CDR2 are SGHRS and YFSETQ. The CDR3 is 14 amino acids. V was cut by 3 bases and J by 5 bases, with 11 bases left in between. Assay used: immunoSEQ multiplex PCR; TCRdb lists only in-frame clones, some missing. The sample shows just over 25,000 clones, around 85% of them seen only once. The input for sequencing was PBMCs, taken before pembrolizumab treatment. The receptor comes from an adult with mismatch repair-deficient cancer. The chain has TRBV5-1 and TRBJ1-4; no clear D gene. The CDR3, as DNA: TGCGCCAGCAGCTCCGGACGGGGAAATGAAAAACTGTTTTTT. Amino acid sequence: CASSSGRGNEKLFF.